Shown below are 14 T cell receptor beta chains from a single sample sequenced in a study of blood T cell repertoires in COVID-19. This table comes from immunoSEQ multiplex PCR, and its TCRdb copy is limited to in-frame clones, with some not included. Of 100,000 to 110,000 clones listed, about 83% are singletons. Sequencing input: peripheral blood. Receptors were obtained from a human donor in a cohort sampled during active COVID-19.

The genes are TRBV21-1 and TRBJ2-1; the table's D call of TRBD2 was not tested on the DNA. TRBV21-1 is flagged as a pseudogene. The CDR3 has 14 amino acids. CDR3 sequence reads: CASSKARQSDGQFF. The CDR3 coding sequence is TGTGCCAGCAGCAAAGCGCGGCAATCCGACGGGCAGTTCTTC.

This rearrangement joins TRBV2 to TRBJ1-5; D not certain. The CDR3 has 12 residues. Germline CDR1 is SNHLY and CDR2 is FYNNEI. V dropped 6 bases and J dropped 3 bases, with 6 bases sitting between them. CDR3 sequence (DNA): TGTGCCAGCAGACAGCTCAATCAGCCCCAGCATTTT. This encodes CASRQLNQPQHF. The full variable domain, in which reference TRBV2 and TRBJ1-5 provide the parts outside the CDR3, is EPEVTQTPSHQVTQMGQEVILRCVPISNHLYFYWYRQILGQKVEFLVSFYNNEISEKSEIFDDQFSVERPDGSNFTLKIRSTKLEDSAMYFCASRQLNQPQHFGDGTRLSIL.

The genes are TRBV6-2 or TRBV6-3 and TRBJ2-2; D is possibly TRBD2 (5 bases). From germline, CDR1 is MNHEY and CDR2 SVGEGT. This CDR3 is built from 16 residues. V was pared by 0 bases and J by 5 bases, with 13 bases between. For the CDR3, the DNA is TGTGCCAGCAGTTACTCGAGCGGCTCGGTGACCGGGGAGCTGTTTTTT. Translating gives CASSYSSGSVTGELFF.

The V and J genes are TRBV5-6 and TRBJ2-6; unclear D gene. CDR3 length equals 18 residues. V lost 1 base, J lost 0 bases, and 14 bases lay in between. CDR1 is SGHDT and CDR2 is YYEEEE in the germline V gene. This CDR3 reads CASSLPHSYPSGANVLTF. The CDR3 bases are TGTGCCAGCAGCTTGCCGCACAGCTACCCCTCTGGGGCCAACGTCCTGACTTTC.

The chain couples TRBV6-6 to TRBJ2-5; the D gene is possibly TRBD2 (5 bases). Trimming removed 5 bases at V and 1 base at J, with 14 bases between. Germline CDR1 and CDR2: MNHNY and SVGAGI (reference sequence). This CDR3 is 15 amino acids long. DNA for the CDR3: TGTGCCAGCAGTCCATCACGGGGTTTCCAAGAGACCCAGTACTTC. Translated, it gives CASSPSRGFQETQYF.

Only a few counts were recorded for this clone. One junction end disagrees with the germline gene, perhaps due to a read error. The gene calls are TRBV7-2 and TRBJ1-6, with D perhaps matching TRBD1 (6 bases). Germline assignment: CDR1 SGHTA and CDR2 FQGNSA. This CDR3 comprises 14 residues. The CDR3 coding sequence is TGTGCCAGCAACTTACTAAGGGGGAATTCACCCCTCCACTTT. It translates to CASNLLRGNSPLHF.

The rearrangement links TRBV9 to TRBJ2-3; 7 bases match TRBD2. Germline CDR1 is SGDLS and CDR2 is YYNGEE. J was trimmed by 0 bases and V by 6 bases; bases with no gene match: 7. The CDR3 extends over 15 amino acids. CDR3 sequence reads: CASTRTSHSTDTQYF. Written as DNA, the CDR3 is TGTGCCAGCACCCGGACTAGTCATAGCACAGATACGCAGTATTTT.

This clone was counted a single time. The chain has TRBV10-3 and TRBJ1-6; 11 nucleotides line up with TRBD1. Germline CDR1 and CDR2: ENHRY and SYGVKD. The V segment lost 3 bases and the J segment 9 bases; nucleotides outside the gene matches: 4. The length of the CDR3 is 15 residues. The CDR3 sequence is CAISDRGTGGSPLHF. CDR3 sequence (DNA): TGTGCCATCAGTGATAGGGGGACAGGGGGTTCACCCCTCCACTTT.

The table lists this clone with a count of one. V is TRBV18 and J is TRBJ2-5; 7 bases align to TRBD1. This CDR3 comprises 15 residues. CDR1 is KGHSH and CDR2 is LQKENI in the germline V gene. After removal of 0 bases from V and 5 bases from J, the junction contained 6 bases not matched to a gene. The CDR3 nucleotides are TGTGCCAGCTCACCACCGAACAGGGGTGGTGAGACCCAGTACTTC. Encoded protein: CASSPPNRGGETQYF.

There are a few counts of this clone. V is TRBV4-1 and J is TRBJ1-2; TRBD1 is a possible D gene (6 bases). Trimming removed 4 bases from V and 7 bases from J, with 25 bases in between. Germline CDR1 MGHRA, CDR2 YSYEKL. CDR3 length equals 17 residues. The CDR3 loop is CASSRRRAVGGLRGYTF. The CDR3 nucleotides are TGCGCCAGCAGCCGACGAAGGGCGGTCGGGGGGCTGCGTGGCTACACCTTC.

The chain joins TRBV28 to TRBJ2-1; 13 bases align to TRBD2. Germline CDR1 and CDR2: MDHEN and SYDVKM. After removal of 2 bases from V and 8 bases from J, the junction contained 9 bases not matched to a gene. The CDR3 is 17 amino acids. CDR3 region: CASSLGLGTSGTDEQFF. The DNA of the CDR3 is TGTGCCAGCAGTTTAGGATTGGGGACTAGCGGGACGGATGAGCAGTTCTTC. Drawing the rest from reference TRBV28 and TRBJ2-1, the complete variable domain is DVKVTQSSRYLVKRTGEKVFLECVQDMDHENMFWYRQDPGLGLRLIYFSYDVKMKEKGDIPEGYSVSREKKERFSLILESASTNQTSMYLCASSLGLGTSGTDEQFFGPGTRLTVL.

The gene calls are TRBV5-6 and TRBJ1-2; the match to TRBD1 covers 7 bases. J was trimmed by 8 bases and V by 2 bases; bases with no gene match: 3. The CDR3 covers 12 residues. CDR1 is SGHDT and CDR2 is YYEEEE in the germline V gene. The chain's CDR3 is CASSLDRVGYTF. As DNA, the CDR3 is TGTGCCAGCAGCTTAGACAGGGTCGGCTACACCTTC.

This chain's CDR3 is CASSIVPTGAEETQYF. The CDR3 region has the DNA TGTGCCAGTAGTATAGTCCCGACAGGGGCCGAAGAGACCCAGTACTTC. The J gene is TRBJ2-5, the V gene TRBV19; 8 positions match TRBD1. Losses at the gene ends were 1 base for V and 3 bases for J; bases not matched to a gene: 7. The CDR3 totals 16 residues. Germline-derived CDR1 and CDR2 are LNHDA and SQIVND (reference sequence).

The chain uses TRBV19 and TRBJ1-2; D gene ambiguous. CDR1 LNHDA and CDR2 SQIVND come from the germline V gene (reference sequence). V lost 7 bases to trimming and J lost 1 base, with 22 bases between them. The CDR3 is made up of 17 amino acids. CDR3 sequence reads: CASTRAKWEYLNYGYTF. The CDR3, as DNA: TGTGCCAGTACCCGCGCAAAGTGGGAGTACCTTAACTATGGCTACACCTTC.